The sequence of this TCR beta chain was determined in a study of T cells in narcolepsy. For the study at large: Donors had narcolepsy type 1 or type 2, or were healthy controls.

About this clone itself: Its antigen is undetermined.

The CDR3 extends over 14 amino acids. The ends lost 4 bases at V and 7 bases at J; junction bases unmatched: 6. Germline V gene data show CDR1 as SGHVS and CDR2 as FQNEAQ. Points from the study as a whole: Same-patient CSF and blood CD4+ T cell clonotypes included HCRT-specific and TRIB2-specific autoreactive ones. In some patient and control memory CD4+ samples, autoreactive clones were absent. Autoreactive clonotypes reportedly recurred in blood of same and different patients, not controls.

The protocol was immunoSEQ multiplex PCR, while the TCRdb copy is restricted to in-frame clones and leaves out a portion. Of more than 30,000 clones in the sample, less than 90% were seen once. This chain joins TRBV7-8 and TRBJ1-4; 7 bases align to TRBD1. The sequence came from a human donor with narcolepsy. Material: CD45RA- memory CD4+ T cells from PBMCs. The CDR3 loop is CASSWGTETEKLFF. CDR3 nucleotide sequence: TGTGCCAGCAGCTGGGGGACAGAGACTGAAAAACTGTTTTTT. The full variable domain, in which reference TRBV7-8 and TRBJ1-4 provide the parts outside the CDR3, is GAGVSQSPRYKVAKRGQDVALRCDPISGHVSLFWYQQALGQGPEFLTYFQNEAQLDKSGLPSDRFFAERPEGSVSTLKIQRTQQEDSAVYLCASSWGTETEKLFFGSGTQLSVL.